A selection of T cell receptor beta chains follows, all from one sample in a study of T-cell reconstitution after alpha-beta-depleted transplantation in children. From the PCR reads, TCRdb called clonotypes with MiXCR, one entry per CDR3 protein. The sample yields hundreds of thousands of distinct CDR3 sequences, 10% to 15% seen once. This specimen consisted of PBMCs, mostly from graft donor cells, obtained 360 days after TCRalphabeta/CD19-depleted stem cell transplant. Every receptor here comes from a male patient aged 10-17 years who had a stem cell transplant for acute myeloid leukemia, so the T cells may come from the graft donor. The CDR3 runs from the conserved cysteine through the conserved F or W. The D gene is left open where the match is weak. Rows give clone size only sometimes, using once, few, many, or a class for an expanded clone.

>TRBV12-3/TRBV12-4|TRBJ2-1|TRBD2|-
CASSLGGAGGPQEQFF
TGTGCCAGCAGTTTAGGGGGAGCGGGAGGGCCACAGGAGCAGTTCTTC
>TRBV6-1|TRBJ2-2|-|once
CASSEIRQDGRTGELFF
TGTGCCAGCAGTGAAATTAGGCAGGATGGGCGGACCGGGGAGCTGTTTTTT
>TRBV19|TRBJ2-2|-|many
CASSPRPGARGTGELFF
TGTGCCAGTAGTCCCCGCCCGGGAGCGAGAGGAACCGGGGAGCTGTTTTTT
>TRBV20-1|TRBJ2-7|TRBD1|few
CSARGQGLQYF
TGCAGTGCACGGGGACAGGGGCTGCAGTACTTC
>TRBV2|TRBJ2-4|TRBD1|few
CASRGSGQGGMYNIQYF
TGTGCCAGCAGGGGCTCTGGACAGGGAGGAATGTATAACATTCAGTACTTC
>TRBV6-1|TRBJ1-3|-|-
CASRNRVNTIYF
TGTGCCAGCAGGAACAGGGTGAACACCATATATTTT
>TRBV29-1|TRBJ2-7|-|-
CSVDRGVGYEQYF
TGCAGCGTTGATAGGGGTGTCGGCTACGAGCAGTACTTC
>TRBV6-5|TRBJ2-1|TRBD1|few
CASSYRAGGLLSSYNEQFF
TGTGCCAGCAGTTACCGGGCAGGGGGCCTTTTGAGCTCCTACAATGAGCAGTTCTTC
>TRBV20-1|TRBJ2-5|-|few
CSASATGTTDGETQYF
TGCAGTGCTAGTGCAACCGGGACAACAGATGGAGAGACCCAGTACTTC
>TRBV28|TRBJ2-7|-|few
CASSPREVKSHEQYF
TGTGCCAGCAGTCCCCGAGAAGTGAAGAGTCACGAGCAGTACTTC
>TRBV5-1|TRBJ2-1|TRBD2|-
CASSFRREFNEQFF
TGCGCCAGCAGCTTCCGGCGGGAGTTCAATGAGCAGTTCTTC
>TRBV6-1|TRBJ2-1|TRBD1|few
CASRDGQGGNEQFF
TGTGCCAGCAGGGACGGACAGGGAGGCAATGAGCAGTTCTTC
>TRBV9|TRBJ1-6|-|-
CASSGPSGAPLHF
TGTGCCAGCAGCGGCCCGTCGGGGGCACCCCTCCACTTT
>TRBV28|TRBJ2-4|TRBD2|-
CASIWSGSNIQYF
TGTGCCAGCATTTGGAGCGGGAGTAACATTCAGTACTTC
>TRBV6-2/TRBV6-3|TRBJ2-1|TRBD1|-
CASRRDRGTGLYNEQFF
TGTGCCAGCAGGAGGGACAGGGGGACGGGGCTCTACAATGAGCAGTTCTTC
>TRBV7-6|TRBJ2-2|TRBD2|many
CASSLAASGRGDTGELFF
TGTGCCAGCAGCTTAGCCGCTAGCGGGAGAGGAGACACCGGGGAGCTGTTTTTT
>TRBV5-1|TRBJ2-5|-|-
CASSGGQNQETQYF
TGCGCCAGCAGCGGAGGACAGAACCAAGAGACCCAGTACTTC
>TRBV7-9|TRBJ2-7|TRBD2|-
CASSHPGLAVYEQYF
TGTGCCAGCAGCCATCCGGGACTAGCTGTTTACGAGCAGTACTTC
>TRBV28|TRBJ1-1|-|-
CASSPDRGPMNTEAFF
TGTGCCAGCAGTCCAGATCGCGGGCCCATGAACACTGAAGCTTTCTTT
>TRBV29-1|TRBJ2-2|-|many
CSARVGGELFF
TGCAGCGCCAGGGTAGGCGGGGAGCTGTTTTTT
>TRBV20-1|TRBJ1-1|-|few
CSARVDNARNTEAFF
TGCAGTGCTAGAGTTGACAACGCTCGTAACACTGAAGCTTTCTTT
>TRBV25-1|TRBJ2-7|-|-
CASSEEGGSRSYEQYF
TGTGCCAGCAGTGAGGAAGGAGGGTCGAGGTCCTACGAGCAGTACTTC
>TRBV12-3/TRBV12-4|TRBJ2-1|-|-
CASSRVIGGEQFF
TGTGCCAGCAGCCGCGTAATCGGGGGTGAGCAGTTCTTC
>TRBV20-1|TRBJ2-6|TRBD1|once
CSARDPRTGNWSGSGANVLTF
TGCAGTGCTAGAGATCCAAGGACAGGGAATTGGTCGGGTTCTGGGGCCAACGTCCTGACTTTC
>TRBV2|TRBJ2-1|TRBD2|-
CASRGDLSGRFYNEQFF
TGTGCCAGCAGAGGGGACCTTAGCGGGAGGTTCTACAATGAGCAGTTCTTC
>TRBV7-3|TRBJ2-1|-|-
CASSRLGAHEQFF
TGTGCCAGCAGCCGGCTAGGGGCCCATGAGCAGTTCTTC
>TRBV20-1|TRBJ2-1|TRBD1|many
CSARDLTDRLNEQFF
TGCAGTGCTAGAGATCTAACGGACAGGTTAAATGAGCAGTTCTTC
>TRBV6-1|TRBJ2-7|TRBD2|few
CASSRSAPLDRIGTSFREQYF
TGTGCCAGCAGTCGGAGTGCTCCATTGGACAGAATAGGGACTAGCTTTCGGGAGCAGTACTTC